This T cell receptor beta chain was found in a study of cytomegalovirus exposure and HLA in healthy donors. Looking at the study overall: One earlier analysis, a look at 150 million to 200 million T cells, found some 120 million unique TCR beta sequences.

The sample holds one count of this clone. Its antigen is unknown. Germline trimming cut 6 bases from V and 4 bases from J; bases unmatched to any gene: 12. Germline CDR1 and CDR2: SGHAT and FQDESV (reference sequence). The CDR3 covers 17 residues. Amplification used 60 Vbeta primers and 13 Jbeta primers. The method was immunoSEQ multiplex PCR; TCRdb's version includes in-frame clones alone and lacks a portion of them. The sample yields 90,000 to 130,000 clones, around 80% seen once. Points from the study as a whole: In a later analysis, HLA-associated beta chains showed higher expansion and lower generation probabilities than comparable chains.

The receptor comes from a young man in good health and CMV-seropositive. Input material: PBMCs. J is TRBJ2-3 and V is TRBV11-1; 11 bases align to TRBD2. CDR3 amino acids: CASRTGTSGTEADTQYF. Written as DNA, the CDR3 is TGTGCCAGCAGAACCGGGACTAGCGGAACCGAGGCAGATACGCAGTATTTT. Variable domain in full (rest from reference TRBV11-1 and TRBJ2-3): EAEVAQSPRYKITEKSQAVAFWCDPISGHATLYWYRQILGQGPELLVQFQDESVVDDSQLPKDRFSAERLKGVDSTLKIQPAELGDSAMYLCASRTGTSGTEADTQYFGPGTRLTVL.